One and the same sample provided the 28 T cell receptor beta chains below, sequenced in a study of OX40 agonist ivuxolimab in advanced cancers. Library creation used the immunoSEQ multiplex PCR assay. TCRdb's version of the immuneACCESS table is confined to in-frame rearrangements and falls short of the full clone set. An unresolved V gene accounts for under half of the shortfall where checked; the remainder is of unknown origin. The sample records around 76,000 clones, 86% of which are singletons. The ten largest make up under 3.5% of the sample. The specimen comprised CD4+ or CD8+ T cells sorted from blood, sampled in a trial of the OX40 agonist ivuxolimab. Every receptor here comes from an adult with an advanced solid tumor such as melanoma, head and neck, liver or kidney cancer.

The chain is built from TRBV6-8 and TRBJ2-5; D gene ambiguous. The CDR3 is made up of 11 amino acids. Germline values: CDR1 MNHGY, CDR2 SAAAGT. The V and J ends lost 5 bases and 7 bases respectively, with 8 bases between them. CDR3 sequence: CASSGVGTQYF. The CDR3, as DNA: TGTGCCAGCAGTGGAGTAGGGACCCAGTACTTC.

This chain joins TRBV5-4 and TRBJ2-2; the D is unclear. V shed 2 bases and J shed 4 bases, with 9 bases lying between them. Germline loops: CDR1 SGHNT, CDR2 YYREEE (reference sequence). The length of the CDR3 is 14 residues. In nucleotides, the CDR3 is TGTGCCAGCAGCTTAAGAAGAATCACCGGGGAGCTGTTTTTT. Translating gives CASSLRRITGELFF.

The chain links TRBV2 to TRBJ2-7, with a possible D match to TRBD1 (5 bases). Germline CDR1 is SNHLY and CDR2 is FYNNEI. V shed 0 bases and J shed 5 bases, with 11 bases lying between them. The CDR3 runs 14 residues. CDR3 amino acids: CASSEAGFRDEQYF. Here the CDR3 DNA reads TGTGCCAGCAGTGAAGCGGGGTTCAGGGACGAGCAGTACTTC.

V gene TRBV30 combines with J gene TRBJ1-2; D is unresolved. The CDR3 runs 11 residues. Looked up from germline, CDR1 is GTSNPN and CDR2 is SVGIG (reference sequence). The ends were cut back, 0 bases at V and 8 bases at J, with 7 bases in the middle. CDR3 coding DNA: TGTGCCTGGAGTGTAGGGCAGGGCTACACCTTC. Protein sequence: CAWSVGQGYTF.

The sample holds one count of this clone. This chain connects TRBV4-2 to TRBJ2-7; 10 positions match TRBD1. CDR1 is LGHNA and CDR2 is YNFKEQ in the germline V gene. The CDR3 contains 17 residues. V shed 2 bases, J shed 0 bases, and the junction held 7 bases outside the gene matches. The CDR3, as DNA: TGTGCCAGCAGCCAACGCGCCGGGACAGGGGACTCCTACGAGCAGTACTTC. Residues: CASSQRAGTGDSYEQYF.

The chain uses TRBV2 and TRBJ2-7; tentative D call: TRBD1 (6 bases). Trimming removed 6 bases at V and 0 bases at J, with 12 bases between. CDR1 is SNHLY and CDR2 is FYNNEI in the germline V gene. The CDR3 has 14 amino acids. CDR3 bases: TGTGCCAGCAGGGTGGACAGCACCTCCTACGAGCAGTACTTC. It is translated as CASRVDSTSYEQYF.

This clone has only a few counts. The chain recombines TRBV6-1 with TRBJ2-1, with TRBD2 identical over 7 bases. J was trimmed by 4 bases and V by 2 bases; bases with no gene match: 8. Germline V gives CDR1 MNHNS, CDR2 SASEGT. This CDR3 comprises 16 residues. The CDR3 nucleotides are TGTGCCAGCAGTGAAAGGGGCGGGGGAACTTACAATGAGCAGTTCTTC. Encoded protein: CASSERGGGTYNEQFF.

The chain is built from TRBV14 and TRBJ2-5; D is unresolved. CDR3 length: 15 residues. Trimming took 1 base from V and 2 from J, leaving 11 bases between them. CDR1 SGHDN and CDR2 FVKESK come from the germline V gene. Here the CDR3 DNA reads TGTGCCAGCAGCCAAGGTCGAACGCGACAAGAGACCCAGTACTTC. As protein: CASSQGRTRQETQYF.

The genes are TRBV7-3 and TRBJ1-6; D remains unclear. This CDR3 spans 13 amino acids. V lost 4 bases to trimming and J lost 6 bases, with 7 bases between them. CDR1 SGHTA and CDR2 FQGTGA come from the germline V gene. The chain's CDR3 is CASSWNGNSPLHF. The DNA for the CDR3 is TGTGCCAGCAGCTGGAACGGTAATTCACCCCTCCACTTT.

This clone was counted a few times. The rearrangement links TRBV9 to TRBJ1-6; D ambiguous. V gave up 4 bases and J gave up 1 base, with 12 bases separating them. The CDR3 is 16 amino acids. Germline CDR1 and CDR2: SGDLS and YYNGEE. The CDR3 nucleotides read TGTGCCAGCAGCACCGGTATGAAATCCTATAATTCACCCCTCCACTTT. Amino acids: CASSTGMKSYNSPLHF.

The V call is TRBV27, the J call TRBJ2-3; D tentatively reads TRBD1 or TRBD2 (6 bases each). The CDR3 totals 15 residues. Germline values: CDR1 MNHEY, CDR2 SMNVEV (reference sequence). With 2 bases removed from V and 1 base from J, the gap between germline ends came to 10 bases. The CDR3 nucleotides read TGTGCCAGCAGTTTAGGGGGGCCTGGCACAGATACGCAGTATTTT. It yields the protein CASSLGGPGTDTQYF.

V and J are TRBV5-1 and TRBJ2-1; 10 positions agree with TRBD2. This CDR3 region has 15 residues. Germline-derived CDR1 and CDR2 are SGHRS and YFSETQ. The V gene end was trimmed by 0 bases and the J gene end by 6 bases; junction bases not matched to a gene: 3. Written as DNA, the CDR3 is TGCGCCAGCAGCTTGGGAGCGGGGGGGCCCAATGAGCAGTTCTTC. Amino acid sequence: CASSLGAGGPNEQFF.

The rearrangement uses TRBV6-1 and TRBJ2-7; D gene unclear. The CDR3 has 10 amino acids. Germline V gives CDR1 MNHNS, CDR2 SASEGT. The germline V and J ends were trimmed by 3 bases and 6 bases, with 3 bases remaining between them. The CDR3 region has the DNA TGTGCCAGCAGTGAGGGCGAGCAGTACTTC. It is translated as CASSEGEQYF.

The V gene is TRBV5-1, the J gene TRBJ2-1, with TRBD2 matching over 9 bases. The germline V gene has CDR1 SGHRS and CDR2 YFSETQ. The CDR3 consists of 17 residues. The V and J ends lost 0 bases and 6 bases, in that order; junction bases with no gene match: 10. DNA for the CDR3: TGCGCCAGCAGCTTGGCTGGCGGGGGGGCCTGGGGCAATGAGCAGTTCTTC. Translation gives CASSLAGGGAWGNEQFF.

This clone was seen just once. The gene calls are TRBV5-1 and TRBJ2-3; TRBD2 agrees at 8 bases. V gave up 1 base and J gave up 6 bases; unmatched junction bases: 4. CDR3 size: 14 residues. Per germline, CDR1 SGHRS and CDR2 YFSETQ. This CDR3 reads CASSLSTSGDTQYF. The CDR3, as DNA: TGCGCCAGCAGCTTGAGTACTAGCGGTGATACGCAGTATTTT.

This chain joins TRBV7-2 and TRBJ2-7; D is tentatively TRBD1 or TRBD2 (6 bases each). The CDR3 runs to 13 residues. Germline V gene lookup returns CDR1 SGHTA and CDR2 FQGNSA. V dropped 1 base and J dropped 7 bases, with 11 bases sitting between them. CDR3 nucleotides: TGTGCCAGCAGCTTAGTGGGGGGCGATGAGCAGTACTTC. It translates to CASSLVGGDEQYF.

V and J are TRBV28 and TRBJ2-3, with D uncertain. This CDR3 contains 13 residues. Per germline, CDR1 MDHEN and CDR2 SYDVKM. V was trimmed by 5 bases and J by 3 bases, leaving 9 bases between them. As DNA, the CDR3 is TGTGCCAGCAGTCGGACGGATACAGATACGCAGTATTTT. It yields the protein CASSRTDTDTQYF.

The rearrangement links TRBV4-1 to TRBJ2-5; TRBD2 might be the D (5 bases). This CDR3 has 14 amino acids. The germline V and J ends were trimmed by 3 bases and 3 bases, with 11 bases remaining between them. Germline loops: CDR1 MGHRA, CDR2 YSYEKL. The CDR3 nucleotides read TGCGCCAGCAGCCACCTTGAGAGGGAAGAGACCCAGTACTTC. This encodes CASSHLEREETQYF.

J is TRBJ2-3 and V is TRBV5-5, with 7 positions matching TRBD1. Trimming removed 2 bases from V and 4 bases from J; junction bases left unmatched: 4. Germline loops: CDR1 SGHKS, CDR2 YYEKEE (reference sequence). This CDR3 spans 14 amino acids. The chain's CDR3 is CASSLGTAPDTQYF. The CDR3 region has the DNA TGTGCCAGCAGCTTAGGGACAGCCCCAGATACGCAGTATTTT.

This clone was seen only once. The chain joins TRBV29-1 to TRBJ2-5; the match to TRBD1 covers 9 bases. J was trimmed by 3 bases and V by 6 bases; bases with no gene match: 2. The CDR3 loop spans 12 amino acids. CDR1 is SQVTM and CDR2 is ANQGSEA in the germline V gene. The CDR3 DNA follows: TGCAGCGTCAGACAGGGGGAAGAGACCCAGTACTTC. Protein: CSVRQGEETQYF.

The chain recombines TRBV6-5 with TRBJ1-6; D is uncertain. Trimming stripped 0 bases from V and 4 bases from J, with 10 bases between. The CDR3 loop spans 16 amino acids. The germline gives CDR1 MNHEY, CDR2 SVGAGI. The CDR3 sequence is CASSYSGSGYNSPLHF. The CDR3 DNA reads TGTGCCAGCAGTTACTCGGGGTCCGGGTATAATTCACCCCTCCACTTT.

The chain couples TRBV11-2 to TRBJ2-3; a weak D match, TRBD2 (6 bases). This CDR3 is built from 16 residues. Trimming pared 2 bases from V and 0 bases from J, leaving 12 bases between. CDR1 and CDR2 from the germline V gene are SGHAT and FQNNGV. The CDR3 DNA reads as TGTGCCAGCAGCTTAAACGGAGGGTCGAGCACAGATACGCAGTATTTT. It is translated as CASSLNGGSSTDTQYF.

This clone was picked up one time. This chain uses TRBV9 with TRBJ1-5; 7 bases map to TRBD1. J gave up 5 bases and V 4 bases, and 9 bases lay outside the gene matches. This CDR3 has 15 amino acids. Germline V gene sequence: CDR1 SGDLS, CDR2 YYNGEE. The DNA for the CDR3 is TGTGCCAGCAGCCCAGGGGGTTCCACTCATCAGCCCCAGCATTTT. Its translation: CASSPGGSTHQPQHF.

CDR3 coding DNA: TGCAGCGTTGATGACCCCACCAGCTCTGGAAACACCATATATTTT. Its translation is CSVDDPTSSGNTIYF. The chain recombines TRBV29-1 with TRBJ1-3; D is undetermined. The CDR3 covers 15 residues. V was clipped by 3 bases and J by 0 bases, with 12 bases between them. Germline V gene sequence: CDR1 SQVTM, CDR2 ANQGSEA.

V and J are TRBV4-1 and TRBJ1-2; TRBD1 is a possible D gene (5 bases). The CDR3 consists of 13 residues. V lost 6 bases and J lost 2, with 10 bases in between. Germline V gene sequence: CDR1 MGHRA, CDR2 YSYEKL. CDR3 coding DNA: TGCGCCAGCAGTGACTCAGGGAACTATGGCTACACCTTC. Its protein is CASSDSGNYGYTF.

This clone has more than one count but fewer than ten. The J gene is TRBJ2-3, the V gene TRBV2, with TRBD2 matching 9 bases. CDR1 and CDR2 (germline): SNHLY, FYNNEI. CDR3 length: 14 residues. V gave up 6 bases and J gave up 7 bases; unmatched junction bases: 8. CDR3 sequence: CASRVAGVRNTQYF. CDR3 nucleotides: TGTGCCAGCAGGGTAGCGGGGGTCAGGAATACGCAGTATTTT.

The chain combines TRBV2 with TRBJ1-5; a possible D gene is TRBD1 (6 bases). The CDR3 spans 14 residues. V lost 7 bases and J lost 5, with 15 bases in between. CDR1 and CDR2 (germline): SNHLY, FYNNEI. CDR3 amino acids: CASNWAGEDQPQHF. DNA for the CDR3: TGTGCCAGCAATTGGGCAGGGGAAGATCAGCCCCAGCATTTT.

The chain uses TRBV6-1 and TRBJ2-7; unclear D gene. Germline values: CDR1 MNHNS, CDR2 SASEGT. The V end was cut by 1 base, the J end by 4 bases, with 17 bases between. The length of the CDR3 is 16 residues. CDR3 in amino acids: CASSEGGIGPLYEQYF. The CDR3 DNA reads TGTGCCAGCAGTGAAGGAGGTATCGGACCGCTATACGAGCAGTACTTC.